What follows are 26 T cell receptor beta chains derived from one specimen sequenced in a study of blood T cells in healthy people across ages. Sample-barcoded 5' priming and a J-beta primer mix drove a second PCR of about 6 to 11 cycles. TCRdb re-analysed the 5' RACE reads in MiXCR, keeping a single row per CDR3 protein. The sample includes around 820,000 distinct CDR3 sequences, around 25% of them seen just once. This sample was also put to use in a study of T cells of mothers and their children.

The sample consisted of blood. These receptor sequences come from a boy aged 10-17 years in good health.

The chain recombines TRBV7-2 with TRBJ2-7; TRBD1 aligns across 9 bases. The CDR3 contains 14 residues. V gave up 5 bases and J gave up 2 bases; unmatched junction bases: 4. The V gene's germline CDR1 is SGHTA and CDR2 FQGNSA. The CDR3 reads CASSARTGAYEQYF. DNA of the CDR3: TGTGCCAGCAGCGCAAGGACAGGGGCCTACGAGCAGTACTTC.

CDR3 nucleotides: TGTGCCAGCAGCCAAGAAGGACTAGCGGGAGACGAGCAGTACTTC. This encodes CASSQEGLAGDEQYF. This chain joins TRBV3-1 and TRBJ2-1; 13 bases fit TRBD2. Matching the DNA end better, TRBJ2-7 makes the J call doubtful. CDR3 size: 15 residues. Germline loops: CDR1 LGHDT, CDR2 YNNKEL (reference sequence).

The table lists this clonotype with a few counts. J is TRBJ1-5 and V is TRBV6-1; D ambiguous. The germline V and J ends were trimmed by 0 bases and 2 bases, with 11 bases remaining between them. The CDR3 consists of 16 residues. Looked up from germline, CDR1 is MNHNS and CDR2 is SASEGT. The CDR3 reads CASSEAGNIGNQPQHF. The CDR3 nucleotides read TGTGCCAGCAGTGAAGCTGGCAACATAGGCAATCAGCCCCAGCATTTT.

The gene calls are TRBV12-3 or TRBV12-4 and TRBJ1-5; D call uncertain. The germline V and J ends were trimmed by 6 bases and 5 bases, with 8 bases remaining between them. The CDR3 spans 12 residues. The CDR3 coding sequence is TGTGCCAGCAGCCGCCGCGATCAGCCCCAGCATTTT. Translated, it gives CASSRRDQPQHF.

This CDR3 is CASSGAGGLKNIQYF. CDR3 DNA: TGTGCCAGCAGCGGAGCGGGGGGTCTAAAAAACATTCAGTACTTC. The genes are TRBV28 and TRBJ2-4, with 9 bases fitting TRBD2. J lost 4 bases, V lost 6 bases, and 7 bases had no gene match. The CDR3 loop spans 15 amino acids. The germline V gene encodes CDR1 MDHEN and CDR2 SYDVKM.

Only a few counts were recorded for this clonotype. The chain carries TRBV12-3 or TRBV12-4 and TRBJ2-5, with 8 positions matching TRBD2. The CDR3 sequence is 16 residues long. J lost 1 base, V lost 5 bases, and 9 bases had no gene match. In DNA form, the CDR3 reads TGTGCCAGCAGTCCCCCCACTAGCGGTCTCCAAGAGACCCAGTACTTC. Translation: CASSPPTSGLQETQYF.

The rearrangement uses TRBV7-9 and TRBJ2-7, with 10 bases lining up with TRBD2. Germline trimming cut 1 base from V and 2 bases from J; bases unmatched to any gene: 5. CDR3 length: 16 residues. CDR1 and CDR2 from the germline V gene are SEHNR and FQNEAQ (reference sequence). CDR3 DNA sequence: TGTGCCAGCAGCTTAGTAGAACTAGCGGGGACCTACGAGCAGTACTTC. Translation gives CASSLVELAGTYEQYF.

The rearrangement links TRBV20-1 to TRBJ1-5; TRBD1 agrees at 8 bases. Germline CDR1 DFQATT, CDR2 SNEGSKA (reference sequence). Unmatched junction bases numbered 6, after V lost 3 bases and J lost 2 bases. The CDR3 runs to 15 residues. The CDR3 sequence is CSASTGGFGNQPQHF. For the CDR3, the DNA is TGCAGTGCTAGTACAGGGGGTTTTGGCAATCAGCCCCAGCATTTT.

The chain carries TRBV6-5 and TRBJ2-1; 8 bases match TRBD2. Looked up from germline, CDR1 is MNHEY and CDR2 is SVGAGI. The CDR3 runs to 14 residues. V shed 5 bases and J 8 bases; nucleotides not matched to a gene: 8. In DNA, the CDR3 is TGTGCCAGCAGTCCCGGGACTAGTATCTATGAGCAGTTCTTC. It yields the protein CASSPGTSIYEQFF.

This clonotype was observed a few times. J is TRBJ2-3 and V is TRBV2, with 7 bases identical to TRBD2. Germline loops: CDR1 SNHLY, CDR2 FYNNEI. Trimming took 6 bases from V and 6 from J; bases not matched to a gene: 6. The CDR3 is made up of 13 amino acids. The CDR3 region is CASSIGTIDTQYF. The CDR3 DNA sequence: TGTGCCAGCAGCATAGGGACTATTGATACGCAGTATTTT.

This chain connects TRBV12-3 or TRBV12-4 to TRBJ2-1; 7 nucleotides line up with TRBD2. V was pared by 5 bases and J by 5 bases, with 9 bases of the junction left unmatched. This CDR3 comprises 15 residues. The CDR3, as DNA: TGTGCCAGCAGTCCGAGCGGGATAGGGGACAATGAGCAGTTCTTC. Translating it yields CASSPSGIGDNEQFF.

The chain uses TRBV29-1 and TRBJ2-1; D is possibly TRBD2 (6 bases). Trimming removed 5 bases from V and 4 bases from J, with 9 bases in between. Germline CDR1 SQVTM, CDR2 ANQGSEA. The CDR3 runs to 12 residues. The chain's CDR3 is CSVPSGYNEQFF. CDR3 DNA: TGCAGCGTTCCCAGCGGGTACAATGAGCAGTTCTTC.

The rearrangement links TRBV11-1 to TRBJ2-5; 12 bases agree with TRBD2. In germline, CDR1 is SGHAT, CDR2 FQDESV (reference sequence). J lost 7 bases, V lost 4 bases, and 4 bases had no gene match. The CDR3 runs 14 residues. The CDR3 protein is CASSWTSGVWTQYF. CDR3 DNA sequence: TGTGCCAGCAGCTGGACTAGCGGGGTTTGGACCCAGTACTTC. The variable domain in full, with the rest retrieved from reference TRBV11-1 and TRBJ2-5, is EAEVAQSPRYKITEKSQAVAFWCDPISGHATLYWYRQILGQGPELLVQFQDESVVDDSQLPKDRFSAERLKGVDSTLKIQPAELGDSAMYLCASSWTSGVWTQYFGPGTRLLVL.

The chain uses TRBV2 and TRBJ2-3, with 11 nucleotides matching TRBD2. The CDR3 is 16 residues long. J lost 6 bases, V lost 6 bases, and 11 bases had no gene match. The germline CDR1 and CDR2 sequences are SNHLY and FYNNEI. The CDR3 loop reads CASRELAGETRDTQYF. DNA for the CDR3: TGTGCCAGCAGGGAACTAGCGGGGGAGACCAGGGATACGCAGTATTTT.

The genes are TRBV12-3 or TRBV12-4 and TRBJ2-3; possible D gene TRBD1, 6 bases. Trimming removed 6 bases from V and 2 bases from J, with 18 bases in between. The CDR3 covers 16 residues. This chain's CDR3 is CASRRRTVESTDTQYF. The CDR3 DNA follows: TGTGCCAGCAGACGCCGGACAGTAGAATCCACAGATACGCAGTATTTT.

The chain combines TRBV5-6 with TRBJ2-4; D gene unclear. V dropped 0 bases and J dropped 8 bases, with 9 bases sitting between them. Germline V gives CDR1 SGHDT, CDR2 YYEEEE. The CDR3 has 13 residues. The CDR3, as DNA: TGTGCCAGCAGCTTGGGGGGTGAGGACATTCAGTACTTC. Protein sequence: CASSLGGEDIQYF. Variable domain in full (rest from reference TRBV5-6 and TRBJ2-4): DAGVTQSPTHLIKTRGQQVTLRCSPKSGHDTVSWYQQALGQGPQFIFQYYEEEERQRGNFPDRFSGHQFPNYSSELNVNALLLGDSALYLCASSLGGEDIQYFGAGTRLSVL.

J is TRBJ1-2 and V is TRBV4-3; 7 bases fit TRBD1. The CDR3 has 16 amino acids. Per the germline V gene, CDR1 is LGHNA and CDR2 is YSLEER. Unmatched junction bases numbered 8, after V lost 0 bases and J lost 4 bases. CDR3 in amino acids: CASSQDPQGDGYGYTF. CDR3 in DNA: TGCGCCAGCAGCCAAGATCCCCAGGGGGATGGCTATGGCTACACCTTC.

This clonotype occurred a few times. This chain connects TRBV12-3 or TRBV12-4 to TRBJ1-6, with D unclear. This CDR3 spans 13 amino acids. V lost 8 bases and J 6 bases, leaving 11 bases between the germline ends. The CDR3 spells CASAAGSNSPLHF. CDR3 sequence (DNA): TGTGCCAGCGCCGCGGGCAGTAATTCACCCCTCCACTTT.

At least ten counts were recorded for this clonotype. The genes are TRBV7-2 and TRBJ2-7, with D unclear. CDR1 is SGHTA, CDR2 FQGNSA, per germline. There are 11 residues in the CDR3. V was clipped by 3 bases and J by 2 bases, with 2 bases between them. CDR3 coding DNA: TGTGCCAGCAGCTTCGCCTACGAGCAGTACTTC. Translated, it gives CASSFAYEQYF. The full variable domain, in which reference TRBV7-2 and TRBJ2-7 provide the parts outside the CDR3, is GAGVSQSPSNKVTEKGKDVELRCDPISGHTALYWYRQSLGQGLEFLIYFQGNSAPDKSGLPSDRFSAERTGGSVSTLTIQRTQQEDSAVYLCASSFAYEQYFGPGTRLTVT.

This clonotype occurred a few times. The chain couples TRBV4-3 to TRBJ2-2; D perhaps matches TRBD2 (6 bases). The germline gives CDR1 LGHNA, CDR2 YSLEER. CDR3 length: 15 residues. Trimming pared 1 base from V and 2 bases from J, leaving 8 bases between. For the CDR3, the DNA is TGCGCCAGCAGCCAAGGGGGAGGTAACACCGGGGAGCTGTTTTTT. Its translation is CASSQGGGNTGELFF.

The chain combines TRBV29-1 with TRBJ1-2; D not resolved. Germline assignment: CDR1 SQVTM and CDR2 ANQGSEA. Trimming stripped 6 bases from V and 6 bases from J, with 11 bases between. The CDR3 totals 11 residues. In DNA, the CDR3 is TGCAGCGTCGTTGACGGGGATGGCTACACCTTC. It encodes CSVVDGDGYTF.

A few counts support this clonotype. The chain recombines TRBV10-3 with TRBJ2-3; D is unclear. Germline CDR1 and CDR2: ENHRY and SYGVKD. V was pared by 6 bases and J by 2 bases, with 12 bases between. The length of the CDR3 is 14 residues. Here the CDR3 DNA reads TGTGCCATCAGCTCACATGAAAACACAGATACGCAGTATTTT. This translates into CAISSHENTDTQYF.

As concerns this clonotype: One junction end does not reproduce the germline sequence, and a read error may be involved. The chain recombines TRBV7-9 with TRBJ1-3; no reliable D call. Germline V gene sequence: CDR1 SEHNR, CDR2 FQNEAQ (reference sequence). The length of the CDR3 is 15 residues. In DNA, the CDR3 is TGTACCAGCAGCTTATCGTCGGGGAGCCGAAACACCATATATTTT. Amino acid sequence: CTSSLSSGSRNTIYF.

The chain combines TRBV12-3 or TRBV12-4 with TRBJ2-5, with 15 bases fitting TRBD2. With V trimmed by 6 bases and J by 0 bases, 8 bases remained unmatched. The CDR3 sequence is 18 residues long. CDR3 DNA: TGTGCCAGCAGGAAGGGACTAGCGGGGGGAGAGTACCAAGAGACCCAGTACTTC. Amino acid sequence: CASRKGLAGGEYQETQYF.

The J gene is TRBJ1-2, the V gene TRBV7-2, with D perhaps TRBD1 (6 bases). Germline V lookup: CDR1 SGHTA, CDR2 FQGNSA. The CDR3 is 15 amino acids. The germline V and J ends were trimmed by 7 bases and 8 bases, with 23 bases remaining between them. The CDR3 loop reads CASTYGQSSIFGYTF. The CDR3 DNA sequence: TGTGCCAGCACCTATGGACAGTCAAGTATATTCGGCTACACCTTC.

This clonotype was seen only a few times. The CDR3 loop reads CASSTETDTGELFF. The CDR3 nucleotides read TGTGCCAGCAGTACCGAGACAGACACCGGGGAGCTGTTTTTT. The rearrangement links TRBV6-5 to TRBJ2-2, with D tentatively TRBD1 (5 bases). Germline-derived CDR1 and CDR2 are MNHEY and SVGAGI. V was pared by 5 bases and J by 3 bases, with 10 bases between. CDR3 length equals 14 residues.